The clone carrying this TCR beta chain has a count of ten or more. Antigen: not known. Newly diagnosed hyperthyroidism patients aged 18 to 65 years had disease lasting under 2 months. Using RNA transcripts as the source, TCR beta CDR3 regions were amplified. RT-PCR in the first round (using the HTBI primer set) targeted the TCR CDR3. TCRdb used MiXCR to reprocess the multiplex PCR reads, holding one entry per CDR3 protein. This table has about 98,000 distinct CDR3 sequences, roughly 39% appearing once. The data were obtained in a study of T cells in Graves' hyperthyroidism and ophthalmopathy. Germline lookup yields CDR1 MNHEY and CDR2 SMNVEV (reference sequence). Trimming took off 3 bases at V and 5 bases at J, with 10 bases between the two ends. The CDR3 sequence is 13 residues long. Overall study findings and caveats: It was a median 6.5 months before onset that the model predicted ophthalmopathy. Ophthalmopathy was distinguished from stable hyperthyroidism by 13 V-J signatures.

This chain uses TRBV27 with TRBJ1-2, with D unclear. The clonotype was recovered from a woman aged 30 to 39 with Graves' hyperthyroidism. Material for sequencing was peripheral blood or thyroid tissue (not recorded which). The CDR3 DNA reads TGTGCCAGCAGTTTTGGCGGTCTATATGGCTACACCTTC. The encoded protein is CASSFGGLYGYTF.